This record looks at one T cell receptor (beta chain) sequence and its context. Its antigen is currently unknown. This sample is part of a study of cytomegalovirus exposure and HLA in healthy donors. Study findings and constraints: Available immune exposure information was restricted to CMV serostatus only.

PCR involved 60 Vbeta and 13 Jbeta primers. Clones were read by immunoSEQ multiplex PCR, and TCRdb kept only the in-frame ones, dropping some. The sample includes 180,000 or so clones, about three quarters seen only once; the top ten take around 15%. The length of the CDR3 is 16 residues. The germline gives CDR1 SGHVS, CDR2 FNYEAQ. V lost 4 bases and J lost 3, with 19 bases in between. The sample comprised PBMCs. This sequence joins TRBV7-6 and TRBJ2-7, with a weak D call TRBD2 (6 bases). The receptor comes from a man in his fifties in good health and CMV-seropositive. In DNA form, the CDR3 reads TGTGCCAGCAGCTCCCCCCGGGGGAGAAAAATCTACGAGCAGTACTTC. Translated: CASSSPRGRKIYEQYF. Full variable domain (outside the CDR3, taken from reference TRBV7-6 and TRBJ2-7): GAGVSQSPRYKVTKRGQDVALRCDPISGHVSLYWYRQALGQGPEFLTYFNYEAQQDKSGLPNDRFSAERPEGSISTLTIQRTEQRDSAMYRCASSSPRGRKIYEQYFGPGTRLTVT.